The 23 T cell receptor beta chains below come from one sample, sequenced in a study of T cell repertoires in ileal Crohn's disease. Using immunoSEQ multiplex PCR, the repertoire was profiled, and TCRdb retains in-frame clones only, with some absent. The table has some 5,500 clones, roughly 80% seen once. Input material: ileal tissue. These receptors were obtained from an adult with Crohn's disease.

The CDR3 spells CATSRGGAHEQFF. The CDR3 DNA is TGTGCCACCAGCAGGGGGGGGGCACATGAGCAGTTCTTC. V is TRBV15 and J is TRBJ2-1; tentatively, D is TRBD2 (7 bases). CDR1 and CDR2 (germline): LNHNV, YYDKDF (reference sequence). Trimming removed 3 bases from V and 8 bases from J, with 11 bases in between. The length of the CDR3 is 13 residues.

V usage is TRBV19 and J usage is TRBJ2-2; 7 nucleotides agree with TRBD1. CDR1 and CDR2 from the germline V gene are LNHDA and SQIVND (reference sequence). The CDR3 has 14 residues. After removal of 6 bases from V and 1 base from J, the junction contained 2 bases not matched to a gene. In DNA form, the CDR3 reads TGTGCCAGTAGGGGGACAGTGAACACCGGGGAGCTGTTTTTT. Its protein is CASRGTVNTGELFF.

A remark on this clone: One end of the junction varies from germline; a read error may be responsible. V gene TRBV7-7 combines with J gene TRBJ2-6, with D perhaps matching TRBD1 (5 bases). The CDR3 is made up of 18 amino acids. In germline, CDR1 is SSHAT, CDR2 FNYEAQ (reference sequence). The CDR3 is CASSLGVGRYSGANVLTF. The CDR3 nucleotides read TGTGCTAGCAGCTTAGGGGTGGGCCGTTACTCTGGGGCCAACGTCCTGACTTTC.

This sequence joins TRBV6-5 and TRBJ2-2, with a possible D match to TRBD2 (6 bases). The CDR3 runs 15 residues. The V end lost 0 bases, the J end lost 5 bases, and 10 bases lay between the germline ends. From germline, CDR1 is MNHEY and CDR2 SVGAGI. CDR3 protein: CASSYSGGRTGELFF. Written as DNA, the CDR3 is TGTGCCAGCAGTTACTCGGGAGGCAGGACCGGGGAGCTGTTTTTT.

This sequence joins TRBV4-2 and TRBJ2-3; no definite D call. Per germline, CDR1 LGHNA and CDR2 YNFKEQ. CDR3 length: 17 amino acids. V was pared by 4 bases and J by 1 base, with 18 bases between. CDR3 nucleotides: TGTGCCAGCAGCCTTACTTCAGGCGTCCAGGGCACAGATACGCAGTATTTT. Translating gives CASSLTSGVQGTDTQYF.

V is TRBV19 and J is TRBJ2-5; 11 bases agree with TRBD2. The CDR3 is made up of 14 amino acids. The ends lost 8 bases at V and 5 bases at J; junction bases unmatched: 7. Germline CDR1 reads LNHDA; CDR2 reads SQIVND (reference sequence). The CDR3 loop is CASASSGGTETQYF. Here the CDR3 DNA reads TGTGCCAGTGCGTCTAGCGGGGGGACGGAGACCCAGTACTTC.

The rearrangement joins TRBV7-9 to TRBJ1-1, with unresolved D. V was shortened by 5 bases and J by 1 base, with 14 bases between the two germline ends. The CDR3 extends over 15 amino acids. Looked up from germline, CDR1 is SEHNR and CDR2 is FQNEAQ (reference sequence). The CDR3 here is CASSPIFGRNTEAFF. The CDR3 DNA follows: TGTGCCAGCAGCCCGATCTTCGGGAGGAACACTGAAGCTTTCTTT.

V is TRBV15 and J is TRBJ2-7; a possible D gene is TRBD2 (5 bases). CDR1 is LNHNV and CDR2 is YYDKDF in the germline V gene (reference sequence). This CDR3 contains 15 residues. V was shortened by 5 bases and J by 7 bases, with 21 bases between the two germline ends. The CDR3 coding sequence is TGTGCCACCAGCCGATTCGAGGGCCGACCCCGGGAGCAGTACTTC. This codes for CATSRFEGRPREQYF. Full variable domain (rest looked up from reference TRBV15 and TRBJ2-7): DAMVIQNPRYQVTQFGKPVTLSCSQTLNHNVMYWYQQKSSQAPKLLFHYYDKDFNNEADTPDNFQSRRPNTSFCFLDIRSPGLGDTAMYLCATSRFEGRPREQYFGPGTRLTVT.

The chain recombines TRBV4-2 with TRBJ2-7, with 9 bases lining up with TRBD2. V shed 1 base and J 4 bases; nucleotides not matched to a gene: 14. CDR1 is LGHNA and CDR2 is YNFKEQ in the germline V gene. The CDR3 spans 18 residues. The CDR3 nucleotides read TGTGCCAGCAGCCAAGTGGAAGGGGCTCGCGGGGGGGCTTACGAGCAGTACTTC. Translated: CASSQVEGARGGAYEQYF.

A note on this clone: One end of the junction does not line up with germline, which may come from a read error. V and J are TRBV7-9 and TRBJ2-5; maybe TRBD2 (6 bases). Germline lookup yields CDR1 SEHNR and CDR2 FQNEAQ (reference sequence). CDR3 length: 17 amino acids. CDR3 residues: CAGSLGETRRGGETQYF. CDR3 nucleotides: TGTGCCGGCAGCTTAGGGGAGACTAGAAGGGGCGGTGAGACCCAGTACTTC.

This clone was counted a single time. This chain links TRBV27 with TRBJ2-7; D is unresolved. V lost 2 bases and J lost 3, with 8 bases in between. Germline CDR1 and CDR2: MNHEY and SMNVEV (reference sequence). This CDR3 is 13 amino acids long. In DNA form, the CDR3 reads TGTGCCAGCAGTTTAGGGCTGAGCTACGAGCAGTACTTC. Translated: CASSLGLSYEQYF.

The chain's CDR3 is CASSYGFSPLHF. Written as DNA, the CDR3 is TGTGCCAGCAGTTACGGGTTTTCACCCCTCCACTTT. The chain joins TRBV27 to TRBJ1-6; no definite D call. Germline-derived CDR1 and CDR2 are MNHEY and SMNVEV (reference sequence). The CDR3 is 12 amino acids. Deletions cut 4 bases from V and 9 bases from J, with 7 bases between.

This rearrangement joins TRBV5-6 to TRBJ2-7; D possibly corresponds to TRBD2 (5 bases). V lost 3 bases, J lost 0 bases, and 16 bases lay in between. Germline CDR1 and CDR2: SGHDT and YYEEEE. This CDR3 spans 16 amino acids. The CDR3 nucleotides are TGTGCCAGCAGCTCGGTCAAAGCCGGGGTCTCCTACGAGCAGTACTTC. Protein sequence: CASSSVKAGVSYEQYF.

The J gene is TRBJ2-7, the V gene TRBV14, with D unclear. V lost 0 bases, J lost 7 bases, and 7 bases lay in between. The length of the CDR3 is 12 residues. In germline, CDR1 is SGHDN, CDR2 FVKESK. The CDR3 is CASSQDHREQYF. The CDR3 region has the DNA TGTGCCAGCAGCCAAGATCACCGGGAGCAGTACTTC.

V usage is TRBV7-2 and J usage is TRBJ1-3; perhaps TRBD1 as D (5 bases). Germline V CDR1 and CDR2: SGHTA, FQGNSA. The length of the CDR3 is 16 residues. Trimming pared 3 bases from V and 2 bases from J, leaving 14 bases between. DNA of the CDR3: TGTGCCAGCAGCTTCTCGCTCGGGGGTACTGGAAACACCATATATTTT. Amino acid sequence: CASSFSLGGTGNTIYF.

This chain connects TRBV18 to TRBJ2-7; possibly TRBD2 for D (5 bases). The CDR3 consists of 13 residues. The germline gives CDR1 KGHSH, CDR2 LQKENI. The V and J ends lost 2 bases and 1 base respectively, with 6 bases between them. CDR3 residues: CASSPGLSYEQYF. In nucleotides, the CDR3 is TGTGCCAGCTCACCAGGACTTTCCTACGAGCAGTACTTC.

This clone was seen only once. V and J are TRBV19 and TRBJ2-2; 8 bases are shared with TRBD1. This CDR3 region has 18 residues. With 3 bases clipped from V and 0 bases from J, the junction kept 9 bases outside the gene matches. Germline V lookup: CDR1 LNHDA, CDR2 SQIVND (reference sequence). The CDR3 region is CASSMGLLQGANTGELFF. CDR3 in DNA: TGTGCCAGTAGTATGGGCTTACTACAGGGGGCGAACACCGGGGAGCTGTTTTTT.

The rearrangement joins TRBV29-1 to TRBJ2-3, with 9 bases identical to TRBD1. Per germline, CDR1 SQVTM and CDR2 ANQGSEA. V shed 3 bases and J 1 base; nucleotides not matched to a gene: 11. The CDR3 totals 17 residues. Here the CDR3 reads CSVDGQPGQGRTDTQYF. The CDR3 DNA reads as TGCAGCGTTGATGGCCAGCCGGGACAGGGTCGCACAGATACGCAGTATTTT.

The rearrangement joins TRBV14 to TRBJ2-1; no firm D call. The V gene lost 1 base and the J gene lost 9 bases, with 16 bases spanning the gap. From germline, CDR1 is SGHDN and CDR2 FVKESK. CDR3 length: 15 amino acids. CDR3 sequence (DNA): TGTGCCAGCAGCCAAGGATATAGTACGTCCGGTGAGCAGTTCTTC. Translation gives CASSQGYSTSGEQFF.

The V call is TRBV9, the J call TRBJ2-1; tentative D call: TRBD2 (5 bases). This CDR3 comprises 17 residues. Trimming left V 0 bases short and J 1 base short, with 14 bases between. Germline V CDR1 and CDR2: SGDLS, YYNGEE. The CDR3 is CASSVGSGRASYNEQFF. In DNA form, the CDR3 reads TGTGCCAGCAGCGTAGGGTCTGGGAGAGCTTCCTACAATGAGCAGTTCTTC.

This clone turned up a few times. The CDR3 DNA is TGTGCCAGCAGCTTAATACTAACGGCGGGGGGAACCCAAGAGACCCAGTACTTC. Translated, it gives CASSLILTAGGTQETQYF. The chain employs TRBV7-9 and TRBJ2-5; the match to TRBD2 covers 8 bases. Germline assignment: CDR1 SEHNR and CDR2 FQNEAQ (reference sequence). J gave up 1 base and V 2 bases, and 12 bases lay outside the gene matches. The CDR3 sequence is 18 residues long. The full variable domain, in which reference TRBV7-9 and TRBJ2-5 provide the parts outside the CDR3, is DTGVSQNPRHKITKRGQNVTFRCDPISEHNRLYWYRQTLGQGPEFLTYFQNEAQLEKSRLLSDRFSAERPKGSFSTLEIQRTEQGDSAMYLCASSLILTAGGTQETQYFGPGTRLLVL.

This rearrangement joins TRBV5-6 to TRBJ1-4; a possible D gene is TRBD1 (5 bases). Germline assignment: CDR1 SGHDT and CDR2 YYEEEE. The CDR3 spans 14 residues. Trimming removed 1 base at V and 5 bases at J, with 9 bases between. CDR3 nucleotide sequence: TGTGCCAGCAGCTTGTCAGGGCTCAATGAAAAACTGTTTTTT. Its translation is CASSLSGLNEKLFF.

The V call is TRBV28, the J call TRBJ2-5, with D possibly matching TRBD2 (7 bases). With 4 bases removed from V and 1 base from J, the gap between germline ends came to 13 bases. Per germline, CDR1 MDHEN and CDR2 SYDVKM. There are 15 residues in the CDR3. The CDR3 reads CASSSFGGPQETQYF. The DNA for the CDR3 is TGTGCCAGCAGTTCCTTCGGGGGGCCCCAAGAGACCCAGTACTTC. The complete variable domain, with remaining parts taken from reference TRBV28 and TRBJ2-5, reads DVKVTQSSRYLVKRTGEKVFLECVQDMDHENMFWYRQDPGLGLRLIYFSYDVKMKEKGDIPEGYSVSREKKERFSLILESASTNQTSMYLCASSSFGGPQETQYFGPGTRLLVL.